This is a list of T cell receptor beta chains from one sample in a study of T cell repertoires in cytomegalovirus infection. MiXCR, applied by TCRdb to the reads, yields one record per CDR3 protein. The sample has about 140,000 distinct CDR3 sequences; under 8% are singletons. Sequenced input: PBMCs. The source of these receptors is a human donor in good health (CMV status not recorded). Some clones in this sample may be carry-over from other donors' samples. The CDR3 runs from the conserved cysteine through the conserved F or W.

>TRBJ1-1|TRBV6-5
CASSYSGRRWNTEAFF
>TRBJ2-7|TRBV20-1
CSAGTGIYEQYF
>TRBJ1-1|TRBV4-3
CASSPPGQNTEAFF
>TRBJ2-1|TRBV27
CASSTSSGSSYNEQFF
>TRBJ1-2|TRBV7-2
CASSLASISYTF
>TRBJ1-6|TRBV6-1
CASSRGTKNYNSPLHF
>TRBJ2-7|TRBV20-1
CSARGQGSHEQYF
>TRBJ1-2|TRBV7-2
CASSLAHRNYGYTF
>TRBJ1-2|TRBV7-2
CASSREGVNYGYTF
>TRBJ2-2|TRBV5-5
CASRNLQGAAGELFF
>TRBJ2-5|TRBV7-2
CASSFGRAQETQYF
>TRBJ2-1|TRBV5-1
CASSRGQAGNEQFF
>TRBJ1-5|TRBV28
CASSLGTGANQPQHF
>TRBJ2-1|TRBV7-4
CASSFESAVNEQFF
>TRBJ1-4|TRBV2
CASRTGTNEKLFF
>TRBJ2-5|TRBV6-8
CASRTGAAVETQYF
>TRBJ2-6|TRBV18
CASSPPDRVFGANVLTF
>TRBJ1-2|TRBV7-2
CASSLNRRGASYGYTF
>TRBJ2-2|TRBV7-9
CASSYRSNTGELFF
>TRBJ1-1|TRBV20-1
CSARDPAQPNTEAFF
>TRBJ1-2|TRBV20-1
CSAEQGESRPGVGNYGYTF
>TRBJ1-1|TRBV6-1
CASRGGSANTEAFF
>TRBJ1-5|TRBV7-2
CASSLFRNDQPQHF
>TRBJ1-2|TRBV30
CAWSERGLYGYTF
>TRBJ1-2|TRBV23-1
CASSQPPHRPNYGYTF
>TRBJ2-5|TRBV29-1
CSVEGMETQYF
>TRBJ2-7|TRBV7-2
CASSEGPSYEQYF
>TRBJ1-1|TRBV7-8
CASSLGTLAEAFF
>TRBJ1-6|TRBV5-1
CASSVDTYNSPLHF
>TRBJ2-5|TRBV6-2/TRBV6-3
CASATGGVETQYF
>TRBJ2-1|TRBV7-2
CASSLPGANHEQFF
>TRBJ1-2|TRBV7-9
CASSPTSFGGYTF
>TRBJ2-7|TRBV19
CASSIPGQLYEQYF
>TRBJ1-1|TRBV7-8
CASSRSGGIAFF
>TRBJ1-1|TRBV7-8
CASSLVLGRQMNTEAFF
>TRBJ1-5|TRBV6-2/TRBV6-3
CASSYMDSNQPQHF
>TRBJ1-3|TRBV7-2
CASSPAPSSGNTIYF
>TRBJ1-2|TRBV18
CASSPGQGYYGYTF
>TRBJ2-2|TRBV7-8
CASSPRQGASTGELFF
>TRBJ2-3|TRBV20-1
CSESGRGTDTQYF
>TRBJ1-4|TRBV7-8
CASSLGFRDRSEKLFF
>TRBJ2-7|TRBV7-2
CASSTGTGFNEQYF
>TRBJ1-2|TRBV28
CASRRGQGYGYTF
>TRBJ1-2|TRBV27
CASRPDSPYYGYTF
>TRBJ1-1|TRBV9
CASSVDRNTEAFF
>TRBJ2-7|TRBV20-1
CSASIYRGAGVYEQYF
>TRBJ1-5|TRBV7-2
CASSTVTGDQPQHF
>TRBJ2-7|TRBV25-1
CASSPRGMDEQYF
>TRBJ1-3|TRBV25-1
CASSEPGWGSSGNTIYF
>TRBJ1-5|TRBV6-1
CASEGGHRAQPQHF
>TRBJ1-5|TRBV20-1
CSARDHPGQGNQPQHF
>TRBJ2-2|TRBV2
CAISGAPTGELFF
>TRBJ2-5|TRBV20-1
CSAIIDLQETQYF